The following is a T cell receptor beta chain sequence with its context. These data are taken from a study of graft-versus-host responses after intestinal transplantation. Turning to the study itself: Once they had received anti-thymocyte globulin induction, all recipients took tacrolimus and steroids for about 3 years.

General study points: GvH clones occurred in recipient marrow; some first appeared in ileum or blood. Allografts of patients with graft-donor T cell macrochimerism showed high graft-versus-host to host-versus-graft clone ratios.

The CDR3 covers 14 residues. CDR1 and CDR2 from the germline V gene are LNHNV and YYDKDF (reference sequence). V was trimmed by 3 bases and J by 8 bases, leaving 14 bases between them. Method: immunoSEQ multiplex PCR; TCRdb's copy keeps in-frame clones and lacks some. In the table there are roughly 13,000 clones, around a third of which are singletons. The TCR comes from a human patient who received an intestinal transplant. This material consisted of alloreactive CD4+ T cells from a mixed lymphocyte reaction culture, taken before intestinal transplant. Stated subset: CFSE-low proliferating T cells sorted from approximately 6-day pre-transplant mixed lymphocyte reaction (GvH or HvG direction). The genes are TRBV15 and TRBJ2-1; D gene ambiguous. CDR3 sequence: CATSRVGGLDEQFF. CDR3 nucleotides: TGTGCCACCAGCAGGGTGGGCGGTTTGGATGAGCAGTTCTTC.